This TCR beta chain was found in a study of CD8+ T cells in alopecia areata. Across the whole study: Severity in treated patients was scored by percentage of scalp area affected.

As to this clone: What it binds is not known.

cDNA prepared by RNA extraction and subsequent reverse transcription served as the template for sequencing. Profiling relied on immunoSEQ multiplex PCR, and the TCRdb table lists in-frame clones only, not all of them. There are nearly 95,000 clones in the sample; 60% to 80% occur only once, and approximately 15% lies in the top ten. Germline CDR1 and CDR2: LGHNA and YSLEER. The length of the CDR3 is 14 residues. Between the trimmed V and J ends, which lost 4 bases and 3 bases, there was a span of 13 bases. Treatment defined: oral pan-JAK inhibitor, 5-10 mg twice daily. A FACSAria was used to sort CD4+ and CD8+ T cells. These cells came from PBMCs. Findings and limits, study-wide: The study found that many expanded lesional clones persisted in scalp and blood during tofacitinib.

The input for sequencing was CD8+ T cells sorted from blood, taken around week 44, from a patient treated with tofacitinib. The chain carries TRBV4-3 and TRBJ2-7; D is undetermined. The clonotype was recovered from a human donor with alopecia areata. CDR3 nucleotides: TGCGCCAGCAGCCCCCTTGCAATGGACTACGAGCAGTACTTC. It yields the protein CASSPLAMDYEQYF.